The rows below give T cell receptor beta chains drawn from one sample of a study of blood T cell repertoires in COVID-19. The repertoire was sequenced with immunoSEQ multiplex PCR; TCRdb's copy has only in-frame clones and lacks some. The sample lists approximately 54,000 clones; about 82% were seen once. The sequenced sample consisted of peripheral blood. The receptors stem from a man older than 75 with active COVID-19. CDR3s include the opening cysteine and the closing phenylalanine or tryptophan. A D gene is named only where the DNA matches it firmly. Clone size is given for some rows only: seen once, a few or many times, or a class if the clone is expanded.

CDR3nt	CDR3aa	j_gene	v_gene	d_gene	abundance
TGCGCCAGCAGCCAAGAATTCGCAGGGGACGAGCAGTACTTC	CASSQEFAGDEQYF	TRBJ2-7	TRBV4-3	.	.
TGCGCCAGCAGCTTGGACCGGGACAGGGGCCAAGAGACCCAGTACTTC	CASSLDRDRGQETQYF	TRBJ2-5	TRBV5-1	TRBD1	.
TGTGCCAGTAGTAGCGGGAGTCGCACAGATACGCAGTATTTT	CASSSGSRTDTQYF	TRBJ2-3	TRBV19	TRBD2	few
TGCGCCAGCACCCAGAGACAGGGGGGATTTTTTGGTGAGCAGTTCTTC	CASTQRQGGFFGEQFF	TRBJ2-1	TRBV5-1	TRBD1	.
TGTGCCATCAGTGAACAGACAACCTATGGCTACACCTTC	CAISEQTTYGYTF	TRBJ1-2	TRBV10-3	.	.
TGTGCCAGCAGCTTGCGACTAGCGGGAGTTTCGAACACCGGGGAGCTGTTTTTT	CASSLRLAGVSNTGELFF	TRBJ2-2	TRBV5-5	TRBD2	once
TGTGCCAGCAGTTCGCCCGGGACTAGGGGCACAGATACGCAGTATTTT	CASSSPGTRGTDTQYF	TRBJ2-3	TRBV6-2/TRBV6-3	TRBD2	.
TGTGCCAGCAGCTCCTGGGGGGGTGGGGAGACCCAGTACTTC	CASSSWGGGETQYF	TRBJ2-5	TRBV7-2	TRBD2	.
TGTGCCAGCAGCACGACAACTCAAGGGGGCACTGAAGCTTTCTTT	CASSTTTQGGTEAFF	TRBJ1-1	TRBV5-4	.	.
TGTGCCAGCAGCCCGCCGGGACAGAACCAAGAGACCCAGTACTTC	CASSPPGQNQETQYF	TRBJ2-5	TRBV7-2	TRBD1	.
TGTGCCATAAATAGACAGGGCTCCTACGAGCAGTACTTC	CAINRQGSYEQYF	TRBJ2-7	TRBV10-3	TRBD1	once
TGTGCCAGTAGTACCGGACAGGGTAACACCGGGGAGCTGTTTTTT	CASSTGQGNTGELFF	TRBJ2-2	TRBV19	TRBD1	.
TGTGCCAGCAGCCCCCGGGGGGGGGCTTCCTCAAGTGAAGCTTTCTTT	CASSPRGGASSSEAFF	TRBJ1-1	TRBV3-1/TRBV3-2	.	.
TGTGCCAGCAGCTTAGGATCGGGAGCTAACCAGGTCTACGAGCAGTACTTC	CASSLGSGANQVYEQYF	TRBJ2-7	TRBV7-2	.	.
TGTGCCAGCAGTGCACTAGCGGGAGGCGGGTTAAACATTCAGTACTTC	CASSALAGGGLNIQYF	TRBJ2-4	TRBV2	TRBD2	.
TGCGCCAGCAGCCAAGTAACTCTGAACACCGGGGAGCTGTTTTTT	CASSQVTLNTGELFF	TRBJ2-2	TRBV4-3	.	.
TGCGCCATCAAGGGACAAGCGAACACCGGGGAGCTGTTTTTT	CAIKGQANTGELFF	TRBJ2-2	TRBV10-2	.	.
TGCGCCAGCAGCCAATTGAGGGACTACAATGAGCAGTTCTTC	CASSQLRDYNEQFF	TRBJ2-1	TRBV4-1	.	.
TGTGCCAGCAGCCTCATAGCGGGAGCCGGTGTAGAGACCCAGTACTTC	CASSLIAGAGVETQYF	TRBJ2-5	TRBV25-1	TRBD2	.
TGTGCCAGCAGCTTAGGGGGGGGACTAGCGGGCCGATACGAGCAGTACTTC	CASSLGGGLAGRYEQYF	TRBJ2-7	TRBV7-2	TRBD2	.
TGTGCCAGTAGTAGGACAGTTAACACTGAAGCTTTCTTT	CASSRTVNTEAFF	TRBJ1-1	TRBV19	.	.
TGTGCCAGCAGTTCAGTATACGAGCAGTACTTC	CASSSVYEQYF	TRBJ2-7	TRBV6-6	.	.
TGTGCCATCAGTGACCAGGCGGGAGTTGTCGCAGATACGCAGTATTTT	CAISDQAGVVADTQYF	TRBJ2-3	TRBV10-3	TRBD2	.
TGTGCCAGCACCGAGCCCGCAGGGGTGAGCTCTGGAAACACCATATATTTT	CASTEPAGVSSGNTIYF	TRBJ1-3	TRBV28	.	.
TGTGCCAGTAGTATGGTCGGGGTCTCCTACGAGCAGTACTTC	CASSMVGVSYEQYF	TRBJ2-7	TRBV19	.	.
TGTGCCAGCAGCGTGACTAGTGTGGGCACCGGGGAGCTGTTTTTT	CASSVTSVGTGELFF	TRBJ2-2	TRBV9	.	.
TGTGCCAGCAGCGCCACGGGACTAGCGGGAGTCGGGGAGCTGTTTTTT	CASSATGLAGVGELFF	TRBJ2-2	TRBV9	TRBD2	.
TGTGCCAGCAGCCCCCCGACTAGCGGATACAATGAGCAGTTCTTC	CASSPPTSGYNEQFF	TRBJ2-1	TRBV5-4	TRBD2	.
TGTGCCAGCAGTTACGGCCAGTCCTATGGCTACACCTTC	CASSYGQSYGYTF	TRBJ1-2	TRBV6-5	.	.
TGTGCCAGCAGCAGGGACAGCCTCTCCTTACGAACGGAGTACTTC	CASSRDSLSLRTEYF	TRBJ2-7	TRBV6-5	TRBD1	.
TGTGCCAGCAGGGTAGGGGGTGAAAAACTGTTTTTT	CASRVGGEKLFF	TRBJ1-4	TRBV28	.	.
TGTGCCAGCAGCTTAGATAGGAGAGGAGGAGAAGCTTTCTTT	CASSLDRRGGEAFF	TRBJ1-1	TRBV7-8	.	.
TGTGCCAGCAGCACAAGCGAGGGGACAGGGGCTTTGGAGCAGTACTTC	CASSTSEGTGALEQYF	TRBJ2-7	TRBV7-9	TRBD1	few
TGTGCCAGTAGTATGGGCCAGGGAGAGACCCAGTACTTC	CASSMGQGETQYF	TRBJ2-5	TRBV19	.	.
TGTGCCAGCAGCTTAGGTGCAGGGAAGGTTAGCGGGGAGCTGTTTTTT	CASSLGAGKVSGELFF	TRBJ2-2	TRBV7-8	.	.
TGTGCCAGTGGGCTGGCAGGCAACTATGGCTACACCTTC	CASGLAGNYGYTF	TRBJ1-2	TRBV19	.	.
TGTGCCAGCAGTGAGGAGGGGTTAAGCTATGGCTACACCTTC	CASSEEGLSYGYTF	TRBJ1-2	TRBV2	.	.
TGTGCCAGCAGCTTGAGGGGACTAAGCGAGCAGTACTTC	CASSLRGLSEQYF	TRBJ2-7	TRBV13	TRBD2	once
TGTGCCATAGGCGCACTAGCGGGAGAAGTGGAGACCCAGTACTTC	CAIGALAGEVETQYF	TRBJ2-5	TRBV10-3	TRBD2	.
TGTGCCAGCAGTCTCGAGGACAGGGGGGCCTACGAGCAGTACTTC	CASSLEDRGAYEQYF	TRBJ2-7	TRBV6-5	TRBD1	few
TGTGCCGAGGAAAGTATCCCCGGGACTGAAGCTTTCTTT	CAEESIPGTEAFF	TRBJ1-1	TRBV30	.	.